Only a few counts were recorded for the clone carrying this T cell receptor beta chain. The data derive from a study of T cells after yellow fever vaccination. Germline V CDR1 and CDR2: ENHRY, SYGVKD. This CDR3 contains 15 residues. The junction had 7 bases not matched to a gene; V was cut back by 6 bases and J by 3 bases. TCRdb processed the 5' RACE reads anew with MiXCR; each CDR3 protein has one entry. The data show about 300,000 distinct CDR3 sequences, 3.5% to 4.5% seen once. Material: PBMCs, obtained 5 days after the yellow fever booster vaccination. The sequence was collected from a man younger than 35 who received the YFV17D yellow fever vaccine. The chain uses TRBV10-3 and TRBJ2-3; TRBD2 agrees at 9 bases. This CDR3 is CAIRAGLAETDTQYF. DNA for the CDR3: TGTGCCATCAGGGCGGGACTAGCAGAGACAGATACGCAGTATTTT.